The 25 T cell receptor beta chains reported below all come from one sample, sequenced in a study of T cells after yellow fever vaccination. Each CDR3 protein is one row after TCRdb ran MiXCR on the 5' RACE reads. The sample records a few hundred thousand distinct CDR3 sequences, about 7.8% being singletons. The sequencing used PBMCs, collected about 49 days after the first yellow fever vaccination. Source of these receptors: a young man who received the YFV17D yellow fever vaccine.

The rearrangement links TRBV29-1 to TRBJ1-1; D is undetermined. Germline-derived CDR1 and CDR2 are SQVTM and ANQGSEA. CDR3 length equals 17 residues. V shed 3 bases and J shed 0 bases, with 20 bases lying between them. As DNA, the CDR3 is TGCAGCGTTGAGAGCGGTTATGACCTTCGGTTGAACACTGAAGCTTTCTTT. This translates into CSVESGYDLRLNTEAFF.

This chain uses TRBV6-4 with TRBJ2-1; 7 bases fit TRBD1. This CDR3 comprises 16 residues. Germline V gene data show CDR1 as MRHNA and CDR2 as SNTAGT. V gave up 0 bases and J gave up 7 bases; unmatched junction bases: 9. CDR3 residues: CASSDSRGGLVNEQFF. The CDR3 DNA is TGTGCCAGCAGTGACTCGAGAGGGGGCTTGGTTAATGAGCAGTTCTTC.

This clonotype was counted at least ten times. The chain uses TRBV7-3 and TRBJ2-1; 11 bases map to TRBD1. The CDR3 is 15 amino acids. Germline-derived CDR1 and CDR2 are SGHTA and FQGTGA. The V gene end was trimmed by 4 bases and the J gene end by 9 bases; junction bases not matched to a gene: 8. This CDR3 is CASSSGQGASIEQFF. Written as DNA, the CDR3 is TGTGCCAGCAGCTCCGGACAGGGGGCGTCTATTGAGCAGTTCTTC.

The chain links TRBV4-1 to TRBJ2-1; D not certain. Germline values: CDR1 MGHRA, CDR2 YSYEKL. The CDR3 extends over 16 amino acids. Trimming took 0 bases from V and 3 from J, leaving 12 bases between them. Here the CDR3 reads CASSQEADESYNEQFF. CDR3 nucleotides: TGCGCCAGCAGCCAAGAGGCCGATGAGAGCTACAATGAGCAGTTCTTC.

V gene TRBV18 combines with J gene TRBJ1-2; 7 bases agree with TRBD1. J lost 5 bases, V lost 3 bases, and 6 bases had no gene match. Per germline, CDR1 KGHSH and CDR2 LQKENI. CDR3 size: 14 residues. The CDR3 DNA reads TGTGCCAGCTCACCGGGGGGACAGCGATATGGCTACACCTTC. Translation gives CASSPGGQRYGYTF.

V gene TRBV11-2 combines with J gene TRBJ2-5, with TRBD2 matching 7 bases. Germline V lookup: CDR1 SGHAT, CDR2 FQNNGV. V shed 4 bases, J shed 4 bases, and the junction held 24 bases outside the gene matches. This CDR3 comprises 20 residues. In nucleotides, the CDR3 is TGTGCCAGCAGCTCCCTCCCAACTAGGCGCGGGAGCCCCACCGGAGAGACCCAGTACTTC. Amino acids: CASSSLPTRRGSPTGETQYF. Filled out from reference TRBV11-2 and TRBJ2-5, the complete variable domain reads EAGVAQSPRYKIIEKRQSVAFWCNPISGHATLYWYQQILGQGPKLLIQFQNNGVVDDSQLPKDRFSAERLKGVDSTLKIQPAKLEDSAVYLCASSSLPTRRGSPTGETQYFGPGTRLLVL.

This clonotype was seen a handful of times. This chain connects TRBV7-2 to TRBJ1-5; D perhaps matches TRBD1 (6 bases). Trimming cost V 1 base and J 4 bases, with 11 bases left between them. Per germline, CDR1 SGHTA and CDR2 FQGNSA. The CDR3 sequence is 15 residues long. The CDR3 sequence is CASSLVQGQNQPQHF. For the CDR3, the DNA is TGTGCCAGCAGCTTAGTACAGGGACAAAATCAGCCCCAGCATTTT.

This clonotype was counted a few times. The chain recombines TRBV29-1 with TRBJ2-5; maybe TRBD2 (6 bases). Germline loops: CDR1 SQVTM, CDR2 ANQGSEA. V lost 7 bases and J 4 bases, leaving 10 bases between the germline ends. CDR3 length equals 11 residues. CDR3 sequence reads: CSERRGETQYF. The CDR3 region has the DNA TGCAGCGAGAGGAGGGGAGAGACCCAGTACTTC.

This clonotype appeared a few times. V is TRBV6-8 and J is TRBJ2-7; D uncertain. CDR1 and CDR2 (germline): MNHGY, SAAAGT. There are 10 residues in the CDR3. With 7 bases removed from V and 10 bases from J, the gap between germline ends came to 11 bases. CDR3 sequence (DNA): TGTGCCAGCACGGCCCAGAAACAGTACGTC. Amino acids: CASTAQKQYV.

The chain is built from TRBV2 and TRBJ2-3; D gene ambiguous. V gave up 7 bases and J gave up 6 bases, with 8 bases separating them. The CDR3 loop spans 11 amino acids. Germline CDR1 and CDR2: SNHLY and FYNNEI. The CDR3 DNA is TGTGCCAGCACGGGTAGGGATACGCAGTATTTT. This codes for CASTGRDTQYF. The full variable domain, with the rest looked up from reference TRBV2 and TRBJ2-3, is EPEVTQTPSHQVTQMGQEVILRCVPISNHLYFYWYRQILGQKVEFLVSFYNNEISEKSEIFDDQFSVERPDGSNFTLKIRSTKLEDSAMYFCASTGRDTQYFGPGTRLTVL.

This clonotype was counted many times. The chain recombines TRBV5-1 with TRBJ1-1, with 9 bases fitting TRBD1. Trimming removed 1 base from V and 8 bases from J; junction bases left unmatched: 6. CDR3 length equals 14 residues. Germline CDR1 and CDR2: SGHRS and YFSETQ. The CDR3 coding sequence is TGCGCCAGCAGCTTGACCGGACAGGGGCTGGAAGCTTTCTTT. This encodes CASSLTGQGLEAFF.

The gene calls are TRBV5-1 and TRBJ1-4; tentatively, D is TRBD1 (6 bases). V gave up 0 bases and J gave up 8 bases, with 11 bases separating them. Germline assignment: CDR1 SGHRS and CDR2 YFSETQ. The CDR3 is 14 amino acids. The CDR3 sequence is CASSLDGTWEKLFF. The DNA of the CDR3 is TGCGCCAGCAGCTTGGATGGGACATGGGAAAAACTGTTTTTT.

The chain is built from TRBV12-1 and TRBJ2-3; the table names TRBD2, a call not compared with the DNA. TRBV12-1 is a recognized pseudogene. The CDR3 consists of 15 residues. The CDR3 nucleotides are TGTGCCAGCAGCCCGGGGCTCCTCGCCCCAGATACGCAGTATTTT. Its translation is CASSPGLLAPDTQYF.

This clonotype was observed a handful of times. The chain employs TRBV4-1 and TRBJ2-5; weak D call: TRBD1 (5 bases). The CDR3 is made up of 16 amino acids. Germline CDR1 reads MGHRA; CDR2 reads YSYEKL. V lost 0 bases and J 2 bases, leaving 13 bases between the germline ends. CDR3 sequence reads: CASSQDNWGGQETQYF. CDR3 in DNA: TGCGCCAGCAGCCAAGATAACTGGGGCGGACAAGAGACCCAGTACTTC.

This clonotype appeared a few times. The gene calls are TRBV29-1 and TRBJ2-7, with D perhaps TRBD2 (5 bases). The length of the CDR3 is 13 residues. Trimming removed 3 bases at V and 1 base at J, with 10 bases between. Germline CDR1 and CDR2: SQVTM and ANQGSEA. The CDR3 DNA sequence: TGCAGCGTTGAGTCCGGGGAGTCCTACGAGCAGTACTTC. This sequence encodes CSVESGESYEQYF.

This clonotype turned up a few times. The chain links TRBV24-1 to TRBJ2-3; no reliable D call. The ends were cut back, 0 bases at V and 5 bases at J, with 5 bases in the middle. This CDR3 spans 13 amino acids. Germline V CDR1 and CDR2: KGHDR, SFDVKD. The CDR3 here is CATSDLSGDTQYF. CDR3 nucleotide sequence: TGTGCCACCAGTGATTTGTCTGGAGATACGCAGTATTTT.

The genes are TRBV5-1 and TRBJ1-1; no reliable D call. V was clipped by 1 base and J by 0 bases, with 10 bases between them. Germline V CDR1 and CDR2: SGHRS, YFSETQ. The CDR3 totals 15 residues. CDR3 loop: CASSLQSAVNTEAFF. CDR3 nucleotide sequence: TGCGCCAGCAGCTTGCAGTCCGCCGTGAACACTGAAGCTTTCTTT.

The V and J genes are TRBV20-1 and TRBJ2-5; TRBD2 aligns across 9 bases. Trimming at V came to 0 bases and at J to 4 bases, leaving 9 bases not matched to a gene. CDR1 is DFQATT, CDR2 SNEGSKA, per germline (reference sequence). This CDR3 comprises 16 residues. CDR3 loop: CSARDASGGQLETQYF. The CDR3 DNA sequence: TGCAGTGCTAGAGATGCGAGCGGGGGGCAACTAGAGACCCAGTACTTC.

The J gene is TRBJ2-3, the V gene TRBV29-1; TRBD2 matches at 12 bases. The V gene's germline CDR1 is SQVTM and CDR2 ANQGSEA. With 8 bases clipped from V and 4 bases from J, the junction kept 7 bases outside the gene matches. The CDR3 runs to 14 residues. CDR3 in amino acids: CSTASGGAADTQYF. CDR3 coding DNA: TGCAGCACCGCTAGCGGGGGGGCCGCAGATACGCAGTATTTT.

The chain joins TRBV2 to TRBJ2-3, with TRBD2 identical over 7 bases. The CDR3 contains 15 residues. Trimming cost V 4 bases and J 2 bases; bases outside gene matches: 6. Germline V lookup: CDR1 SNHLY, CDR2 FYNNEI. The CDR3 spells CASSGTSVLTDTQYF. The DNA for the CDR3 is TGTGCCAGCAGTGGAACTAGCGTCCTCACAGATACGCAGTATTTT.

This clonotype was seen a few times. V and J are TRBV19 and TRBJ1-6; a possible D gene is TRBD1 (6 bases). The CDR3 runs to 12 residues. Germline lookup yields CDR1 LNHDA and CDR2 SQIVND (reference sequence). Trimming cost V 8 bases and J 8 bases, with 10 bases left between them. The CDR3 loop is CASCRGDSPLHF. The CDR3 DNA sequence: TGTGCCAGTTGCAGGGGCGATTCACCCCTCCACTTT.

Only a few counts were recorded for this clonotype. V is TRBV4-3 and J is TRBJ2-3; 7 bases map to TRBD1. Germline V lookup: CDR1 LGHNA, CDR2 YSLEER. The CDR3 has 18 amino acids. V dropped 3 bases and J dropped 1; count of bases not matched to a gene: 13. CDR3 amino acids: CASSQDVTIGTGTDTQYF. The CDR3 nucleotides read TGCGCCAGCAGCCAGGACGTTACAATTGGGACAGGCACAGATACGCAGTATTTT.

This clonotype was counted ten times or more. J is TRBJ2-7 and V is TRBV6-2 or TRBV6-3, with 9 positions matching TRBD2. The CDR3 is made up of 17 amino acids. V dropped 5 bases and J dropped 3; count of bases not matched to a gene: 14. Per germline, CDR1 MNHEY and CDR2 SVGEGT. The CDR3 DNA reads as TGTGCCAGCAGTCCTACCCCCATAGCGGGGGAGGACTACGAGCAGTACGTC. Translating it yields CASSPTPIAGEDYEQYV.

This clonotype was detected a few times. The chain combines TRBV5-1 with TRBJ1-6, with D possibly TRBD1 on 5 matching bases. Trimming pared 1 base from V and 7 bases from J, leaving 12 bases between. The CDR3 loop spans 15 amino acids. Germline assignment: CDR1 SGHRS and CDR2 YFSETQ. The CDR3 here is CASSLNPGRNSPLHF. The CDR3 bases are TGCGCCAGCAGCTTGAATCCGGGGCGGAATTCACCCCTCCACTTT.

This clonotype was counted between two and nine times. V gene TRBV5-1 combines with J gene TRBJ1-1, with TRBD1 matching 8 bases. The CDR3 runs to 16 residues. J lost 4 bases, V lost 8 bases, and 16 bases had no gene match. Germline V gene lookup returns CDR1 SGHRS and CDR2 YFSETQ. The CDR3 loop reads CASSRPGQVSRTEAFF. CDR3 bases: TGCGCCAGTTCTCGACCGGGACAGGTGAGTCGCACTGAAGCTTTCTTT.